What follows is one T cell receptor beta chain and its context. These data originate in a study of blood T cell repertoires in COVID-19. Study-wide background: T cells, B-cell-depleted T cells, or PBMCs supplied cDNA or gDNA.

This CDR3 region has 16 residues. V was pared by 2 bases and J by 6 bases, with 13 bases of the junction left unmatched. The germline gives CDR1 MNHEY, CDR2 SVGEGT. Seattle's cohort entered during active infection and was followed longitudinally. Here immunoSEQ multiplex PCR was the method, and the copy in TCRdb shows in-frame clones only, minus some. The sample gives approximately 88,000 clones, about 77% of which show up once; about 5.7% is in the top ten. J is TRBJ2-7 and V is TRBV6-2 or TRBV6-3; 7 bases align to TRBD1. The receptor was isolated from a man between 65 and 85 years old with COVID-19, enrolled during active disease. The sequenced material came from peripheral blood. Here the CDR3 DNA reads TGTGCCAGCAGTTACCGGGACAGCGACCTTTTGGGCGAGCAGTACTTC. This codes for CASSYRDSDLLGEQYF.